This passage covers 18 T cell receptor beta chains from one sample sequenced in a study of blood T cells in healthy people across ages. A sample-barcoded 5' primer and a J-beta primer mix were used in a second PCR of about 6 to 12 cycles. TCRdb redid the calling of the 5' RACE reads with MiXCR, one entry per CDR3 protein. The data hold 650,000 to 800,000 distinct CDR3 sequences, with under 45% observed a single time. The sequencing sample was made of blood. Receptor source: a man aged 55 to 69 in good health.

This clonotype was recorded at least ten times. V and J are TRBV4-1 and TRBJ2-5; maybe TRBD2 (6 bases). The CDR3 length is 16 residues. Deletions cut 5 bases from V and 4 bases from J, with 20 bases between. Per the germline V gene, CDR1 is MGHRA and CDR2 is YSYEKL. The CDR3 sequence: CASSGIGRGVPETQYF. In DNA form, the CDR3 reads TGCGCCAGCAGCGGTATTGGGCGGGGCGTCCCAGAGACCCAGTACTTC.

The J gene is TRBJ1-5, the V gene TRBV20-1; the D is unclear. V lost 5 bases, J lost 2 bases, and 10 bases lay in between. CDR1 is DFQATT and CDR2 is SNEGSKA in the germline V gene (reference sequence). The CDR3 runs 13 residues. The CDR3 DNA reads as TGCAGTGCTGCTCGATCGGGCAATCAGCCCCAGCATTTT. Translated: CSAARSGNQPQHF.

The gene calls are TRBV7-2 and TRBJ2-5, with D unclear. V was shortened by 1 base and J by 5 bases, with 11 bases between the two germline ends. CDR1 and CDR2 (germline): SGHTA, FQGNSA. The CDR3 covers 14 residues. The CDR3 bases are TGTGCCAGCAGCTTAGAACCCCTTGGGGAGACCCAGTACTTC. Translation: CASSLEPLGETQYF.

Ten or more counts support this clonotype. The chain couples TRBV6-5 to TRBJ2-7; 8 nucleotides line up with TRBD1. The germline CDR1 and CDR2 sequences are MNHEY and SVGAGI. This CDR3 is 15 amino acids long. Trimming took 0 bases from V and 2 from J; bases not matched to a gene: 3. CDR3 nucleotide sequence: TGTGCCAGCAGTTACTCCGGGACAGGAACCTACGAGCAGTACTTC. It encodes CASSYSGTGTYEQYF.

This clonotype occurred once. The chain joins TRBV10-3 to TRBJ2-1; 12 bases map to TRBD2. CDR3 size: 15 residues. The trim removed 4 bases at V and 5 bases at J, leaving 3 bases unmatched. Germline V gene data show CDR1 as ENHRY and CDR2 as SYGVKD. The CDR3 sequence: CAISVLAGGNNEQFF. For the CDR3, the DNA is TGTGCCATCAGTGTGCTAGCGGGGGGGAACAATGAGCAGTTCTTC.

The CDR3 region has the DNA TGTGCCAGCAGTTTAAAGGAACCCTACGAGCAGTACTTC. It yields the protein CASSLKEPYEQYF. The J gene is TRBJ2-7, the V gene TRBV27; D is ambiguous. Trimming removed 2 bases from V and 2 bases from J, with 7 bases in between. Germline values: CDR1 MNHEY, CDR2 SMNVEV (reference sequence). CDR3 length: 13 residues.

This clonotype was seen more than once but under ten times. The chain couples TRBV15 to TRBJ2-1; 7 nucleotides align to TRBD1. CDR3 length equals 17 residues. V trimming: 4 bases; J trimming: 5 bases; junction bases outside the gene matches: 14. Germline V CDR1 and CDR2: LNHNV, YYDKDF (reference sequence). The chain's CDR3 is CATSNSRNRGPHNEQFF. CDR3 bases: TGTGCCACCAGCAATTCTCGGAACAGGGGTCCCCACAATGAGCAGTTCTTC.

Written as DNA, the CDR3 is TGTGCCAGCAGCGTAGGGGGACCAGTATACAATGAGCAGTACTTC. Amino acids: CASSVGGPVYNEQYF. V usage is TRBV9 and J usage is TRBJ2-1, with D perhaps being TRBD1 or TRBD2 (5 bases each). Matching the DNA end better, TRBJ2-7 makes the J call doubtful. This CDR3 contains 15 residues. Germline V CDR1 and CDR2: SGDLS, YYNGEE.

The chain links TRBV4-1 to TRBJ1-2; no definite D call. CDR1 MGHRA and CDR2 YSYEKL come from the germline V gene. V was clipped by 0 bases and J by 3 bases, with 8 bases between them. The CDR3 consists of 14 residues. CDR3 region: CASSQDRGHYGYTF. CDR3 sequence (DNA): TGCGCCAGCAGCCAAGATCGAGGGCACTATGGCTACACCTTC.

This clonotype came up a few times. The gene calls are TRBV20-1 and TRBJ2-1; D is uncertain. In germline, CDR1 is DFQATT, CDR2 SNEGSKA (reference sequence). V was shortened by 5 bases and J by 8 bases, with 7 bases between the two germline ends. This CDR3 region has 10 residues. CDR3 in amino acids: CSAAEDEQFF. The CDR3, as DNA: TGCAGTGCTGCTGAGGATGAGCAGTTCTTC.

The gene calls are TRBV4-3 and TRBJ1-1, with 7 bases matching TRBD1. Germline CDR1 reads LGHNA; CDR2 reads YSLEER. The CDR3 consists of 15 residues. V lost 5 bases, J lost 2 bases, and 8 bases stayed unmatched. CDR3 DNA sequence: TGCGCCAGCAGCTCTGGACAGGTCCGAAACACTGAAGCTTTCTTT. It specifies CASSSGQVRNTEAFF.

The chain carries TRBV7-2 and TRBJ1-5; D unclear. V shed 1 base and J shed 7 bases, with 11 bases lying between them. The CDR3 consists of 14 residues. Per germline, CDR1 SGHTA and CDR2 FQGNSA. CDR3 nucleotides: TGTGCCAGCAGCTTAGGATGGCGAAGGCAGCCCCAGCATTTT. Translation: CASSLGWRRQPQHF.

This clonotype turned up a few times. The chain has TRBV20-1 and TRBJ2-7, with 8 positions matching TRBD2. Germline V CDR1 and CDR2: DFQATT, SNEGSKA (reference sequence). The CDR3 runs 14 residues. The V and J ends lost 4 bases and 1 base, in that order; junction bases with no gene match: 6. The CDR3 nucleotides read TGCAGTGCTACAGGAATAGCGGGGTCCTACGAGCAGTACTTC. Protein sequence: CSATGIAGSYEQYF.

The chain links TRBV7-2 to TRBJ2-5; 8 bases agree with TRBD1. The CDR3 covers 15 residues. V dropped 2 bases and J dropped 3; count of bases not matched to a gene: 5. Germline V gives CDR1 SGHTA, CDR2 FQGNSA. CDR3 DNA sequence: TGTGCCAGCAGCTTATACAGGGGGTTTGAAGAGACCCAGTACTTC. This translates into CASSLYRGFEETQYF.

Only a few counts were recorded for this clonotype. The chain carries TRBV7-6 and TRBJ2-7; 8 bases fit TRBD2. Germline CDR1 SGHVS, CDR2 FNYEAQ. The CDR3 extends over 15 amino acids. Losses at the gene ends were 5 bases for V and 3 bases for J; bases not matched to a gene: 9. CDR3 sequence (DNA): TGTGCCAGCAGCCTAAGCGGGGGCGCCAACTACGAGCAGTACTTC. It is translated as CASSLSGGANYEQYF.

The DNA of the CDR3 is TGTGCCAGCAGCCAACCTCTGAGTGTAGGGACAGATACGCAGTATTTT. Translation gives CASSQPLSVGTDTQYF. This rearrangement joins TRBV3-1 to TRBJ2-3; D is undetermined. The CDR3 covers 16 residues. V was pared by 2 bases and J by 3 bases, with 15 bases between. Germline CDR1 is LGHDT and CDR2 is YNNKEL (reference sequence).

The genes are TRBV5-5 and TRBJ1-1; D is ambiguous. V lost 4 bases, J lost 2 bases, and 12 bases lay in between. The CDR3 runs to 14 residues. CDR1 and CDR2 (germline): SGHKS, YYEKEE (reference sequence). CDR3 sequence reads: CASSPSVHNTEAFF. The CDR3 nucleotides read TGTGCCAGCAGCCCTAGCGTCCATAACACTGAAGCTTTCTTT. Based on the CDR3 plus reference TRBV5-5 and TRBJ1-1, the full variable domain is DAGVTQSPTHLIKTRGQQVTLRCSPISGHKSVSWYQQVLGQGPQFIFQYYEKEERGRGNFPDRFSARQFPNYSSELNVNALLLGDSALYLCASSPSVHNTEAFFGQGTRLTVV.

This clonotype appeared a few times. The CDR3 coding sequence is TGCGCCAGCAGACTTTATACAAACCAAGAGACCCAGTACTTC. Translation gives CASRLYTNQETQYF. The genes are TRBV4-1 and TRBJ2-5; D is uncertain. This CDR3 region has 14 residues. Deletions cut 6 bases from V and 0 bases from J, with 11 bases between. The germline gives CDR1 MGHRA, CDR2 YSYEKL.